The 11 T cell receptor beta chains below come from one sample, sequenced in a study of T cell responses to AZD1222 COVID-19 vaccine (dated by TCRdb to the early 2020s). To prepare the library, the immunoSEQ multiplex PCR assay was applied. TCRdb retrieved this table from immuneACCESS and kept in-frame rearrangements only. Not all clones are present; in checked studies, unresolved V genes account for under half, and no reason is known for the remainder. Recorded for this sample are 200,000 or so clones; approximately 94% of them occurred a single time. The top ten hold roughly 10% of the sample. Per the publication, the time point label means: baseline before first vaccination. The input for sequencing was peripheral blood, taken on day 0 of AZD1222 vaccination. These receptors all come from an adult in good health.

The chain uses TRBV28 and TRBJ2-3; a weak D match, TRBD2 (6 bases). The length of the CDR3 is 14 residues. CDR1 and CDR2 (germline): MDHEN, SYDVKM. Deletions cut 6 bases from V and 3 bases from J, with 13 bases between. The CDR3 coding sequence is TGTGCCAGCAGACCTGGGGGGTCGACAGATACGCAGTATTTT. Protein sequence: CASRPGGSTDTQYF.

This clone was seen once. J is TRBJ2-3 and V is TRBV5-1; 9 positions match TRBD2. Germline CDR1 and CDR2: SGHRS and YFSETQ. The CDR3 extends over 14 amino acids. The ends lost 6 bases at V and 2 bases at J; junction bases unmatched: 4. For the CDR3, the DNA is TGCGCCAGCAAGGCGGGAGGGCCCACAGATACGCAGTATTTT. Amino acid sequence: CASKAGGPTDTQYF.

This chain uses TRBV9 with TRBJ1-5; D is unresolved. The CDR3 totals 14 residues. Germline V gene data show CDR1 as SGDLS and CDR2 as YYNGEE. V dropped 9 bases and J dropped 3 bases, with 16 bases sitting between them. CDR3 in DNA: TGTGCCAAAGAGGTGCTAGTGAACAATCAGCCCCAGCATTTT. Its translation: CAKEVLVNNQPQHF.

The gene calls are TRBV6-1 and TRBJ2-7; D uncertain. This CDR3 contains 15 residues. V gave up 0 bases and J gave up 3 bases, with 12 bases separating them. Germline V lookup: CDR1 MNHNS, CDR2 SASEGT. The CDR3 DNA reads as TGTGCCAGCAGTGAAGCGGGGTTCCTAGACTACGAGCAGTACTTC. It yields the protein CASSEAGFLDYEQYF.

Remarks on this clone: In the same sample, other DNA sequences code for this CDR3. The J gene is TRBJ2-7, the V gene TRBV30; D remains unclear. CDR1 GTSNPN and CDR2 SVGIG come from the germline V gene (reference sequence). V lost 0 bases and J lost 4, with 4 bases in between. This CDR3 has 11 residues. The DNA of the CDR3 is TGTGCCTGGAGTGTTGGGTACGAGCAGTACTTC. Its protein product is CAWSVGYEQYF.

This chain joins TRBV20-1 and TRBJ2-7, with 14 bases aligning to TRBD2. The germline V gene encodes CDR1 DFQATT and CDR2 SNEGSKA (reference sequence). The CDR3 extends over 17 amino acids. J gave up 0 bases and V 3 bases, and 7 bases lay outside the gene matches. Written as DNA, the CDR3 is TGCAGTGCTAGTGACGGGACTAGCGGGAGCGTCTCCTACGAGCAGTACTTC. Its translation: CSASDGTSGSVSYEQYF.

The rearrangement joins TRBV5-1 to TRBJ2-1, with 8 bases aligning to TRBD1. The V segment lost 2 bases and the J segment 7 bases; nucleotides outside the gene matches: 11. Looked up from germline, CDR1 is SGHRS and CDR2 is YFSETQ. This CDR3 is 16 amino acids long. This chain's CDR3 is CASSFMADRVANEQFF. CDR3 DNA: TGCGCCAGCAGCTTTATGGCGGACAGGGTGGCAAATGAGCAGTTCTTC.

This clone was seen just once. The chain carries TRBV4-1 and TRBJ2-2; 14 nucleotides match TRBD2. This CDR3 comprises 17 residues. The V segment lost 0 bases and the J segment 7 bases; nucleotides outside the gene matches: 4. Germline values: CDR1 MGHRA, CDR2 YSYEKL. The CDR3 region is CASSQDGLAGGDGELFF. The CDR3 DNA reads as TGCGCCAGCAGCCAAGACGGACTAGCGGGAGGTGACGGGGAGCTGTTTTTT.

The CDR3 nucleotides read TGCGCCAGCAGCTTGGAGACAGGGGGCGACCAGCCCCAGCATTTT. Amino acid sequence: CASSLETGGDQPQHF. The chain carries TRBV5-1 and TRBJ1-5; TRBD1 aligns across 10 bases. V lost 0 bases, J lost 7 bases, and 4 bases stayed unmatched. Germline V CDR1 and CDR2: SGHRS, YFSETQ. The CDR3 has 15 residues.

The chain employs TRBV29-1 and TRBJ2-1; TRBD1 aligns across 9 bases. The length of the CDR3 is 14 residues. V was clipped by 7 bases and J by 5 bases; unmatched bases: 9. Germline CDR1 is SQVTM and CDR2 is ANQGSEA. In DNA, the CDR3 is TGCAGCGCCGCCCCTAGGGACAGGGACAATGAGCAGTTCTTC. It is translated as CSAAPRDRDNEQFF.

The V call is TRBV19, the J call TRBJ1-5, with D maybe TRBD1 (5 bases). This CDR3 is 14 amino acids long. The ends were cut back, 1 base at V and 6 bases at J, with 10 bases in the middle. Germline CDR1 is LNHDA and CDR2 is SQIVND (reference sequence). The CDR3 reads CASSIAGDAQPQHF. CDR3 DNA sequence: TGTGCCAGTAGTATAGCCGGGGACGCTCAGCCCCAGCATTTT.